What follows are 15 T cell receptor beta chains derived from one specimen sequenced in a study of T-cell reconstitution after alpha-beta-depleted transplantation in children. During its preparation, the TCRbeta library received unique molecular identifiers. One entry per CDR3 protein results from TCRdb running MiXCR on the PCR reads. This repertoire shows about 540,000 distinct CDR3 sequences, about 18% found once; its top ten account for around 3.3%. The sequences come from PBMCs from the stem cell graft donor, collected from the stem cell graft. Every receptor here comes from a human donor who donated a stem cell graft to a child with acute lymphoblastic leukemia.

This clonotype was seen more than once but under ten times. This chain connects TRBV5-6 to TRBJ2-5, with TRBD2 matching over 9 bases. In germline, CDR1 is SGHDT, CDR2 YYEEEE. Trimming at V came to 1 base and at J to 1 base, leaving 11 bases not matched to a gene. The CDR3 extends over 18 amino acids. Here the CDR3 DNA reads TGTGCCAGCAGCTTGACGACTAGCGGAGAGGGGATCCAAGAGACCCAGTACTTC. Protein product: CASSLTTSGEGIQETQYF.

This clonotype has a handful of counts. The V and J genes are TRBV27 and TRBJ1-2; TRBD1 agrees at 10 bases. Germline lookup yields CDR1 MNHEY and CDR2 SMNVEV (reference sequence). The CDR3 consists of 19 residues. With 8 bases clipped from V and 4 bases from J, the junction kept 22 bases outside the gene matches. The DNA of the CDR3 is TGTGCCAGCGGCCAACTGACAGGGGGCGCGATAGGTGGAAGCTATGGCTACACCTTC. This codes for CASGQLTGGAIGGSYGYTF.

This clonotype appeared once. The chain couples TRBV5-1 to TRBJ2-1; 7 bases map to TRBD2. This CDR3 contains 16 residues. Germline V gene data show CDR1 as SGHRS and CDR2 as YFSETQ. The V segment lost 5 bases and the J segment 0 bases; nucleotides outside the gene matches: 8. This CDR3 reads CASSRLAENSYNEQFF. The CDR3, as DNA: TGCGCCAGCAGTCGACTAGCTGAGAACTCCTACAATGAGCAGTTCTTC.

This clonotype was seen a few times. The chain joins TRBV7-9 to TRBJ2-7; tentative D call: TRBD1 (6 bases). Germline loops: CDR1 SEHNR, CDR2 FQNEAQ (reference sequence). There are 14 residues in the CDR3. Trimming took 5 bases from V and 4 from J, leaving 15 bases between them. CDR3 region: CASSHPTGQYEQYF. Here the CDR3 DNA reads TGTGCCAGCAGCCACCCGACAGGACAGTACGAGCAGTACTTC.

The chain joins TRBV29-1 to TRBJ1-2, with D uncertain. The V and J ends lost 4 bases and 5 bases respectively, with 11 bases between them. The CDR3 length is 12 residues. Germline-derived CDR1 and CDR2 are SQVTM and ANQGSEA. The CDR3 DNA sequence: TGCAGCGTTGGGCCAGAGGAGTATGGCTACACCTTC. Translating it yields CSVGPEEYGYTF.

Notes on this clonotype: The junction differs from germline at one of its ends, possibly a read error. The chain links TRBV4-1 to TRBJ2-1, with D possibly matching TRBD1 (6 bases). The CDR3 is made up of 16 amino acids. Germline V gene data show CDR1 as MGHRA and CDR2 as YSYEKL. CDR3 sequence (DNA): TGCGCCGGCAGCCAAGAAGGGGGACCTACCTACAATGAGCAGTTCTTC. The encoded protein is CAGSQEGGPTYNEQFF.

The CDR3, as DNA: TGTGCCAGCAGCTCGAGCTGGGGGACAGGGTCCTCCTACGAGCAGTACTTC. Its protein product is CASSSSWGTGSSYEQYF. The chain has TRBV5-5 and TRBJ2-7; 9 bases align to TRBD1. This CDR3 region has 17 residues. Trimming at V came to 3 bases and at J to 0 bases, leaving 10 bases not matched to a gene. Germline CDR1 SGHKS, CDR2 YYEKEE (reference sequence).

The CDR3 DNA follows: TGTGCCAGCAGCGGAGGACAGTTCCACTATGGCTACACCTTC. Translated, it gives CASSGGQFHYGYTF. The gene calls are TRBV5-4 and TRBJ1-2; D possibly corresponds to TRBD1 (6 bases). Germline V gene data show CDR1 as SGHNT and CDR2 as YYREEE (reference sequence). V was trimmed by 4 bases and J by 3 bases, leaving 13 bases between them. This CDR3 contains 14 residues.

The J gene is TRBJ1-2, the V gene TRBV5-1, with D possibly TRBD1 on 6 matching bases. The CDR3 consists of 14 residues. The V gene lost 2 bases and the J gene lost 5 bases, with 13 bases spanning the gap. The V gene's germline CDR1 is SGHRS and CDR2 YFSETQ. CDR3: CASSFRQATYGYTF. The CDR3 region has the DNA TGCGCCAGCAGCTTCAGACAGGCTACGTATGGCTACACCTTC.

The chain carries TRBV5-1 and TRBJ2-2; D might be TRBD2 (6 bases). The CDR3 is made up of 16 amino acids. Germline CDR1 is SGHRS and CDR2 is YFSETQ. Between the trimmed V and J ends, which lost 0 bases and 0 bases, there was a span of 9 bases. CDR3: CASSLVRLANTGELFF. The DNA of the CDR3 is TGCGCCAGCAGCTTGGTACGACTAGCGAACACCGGGGAGCTGTTTTTT. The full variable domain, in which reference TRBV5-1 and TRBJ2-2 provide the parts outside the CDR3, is KAGVTQTPRYLIKTRGQQVTLSCSPISGHRSVSWYQQTPGQGLQFLFEYFSETQRNKGNFPGRFSGRQFSNSRSEMNVSTLELGDSALYLCASSLVRLANTGELFFGEGSRLTVL.

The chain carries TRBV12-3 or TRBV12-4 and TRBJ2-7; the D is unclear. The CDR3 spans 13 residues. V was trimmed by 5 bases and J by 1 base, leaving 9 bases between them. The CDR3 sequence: CASSESESYEQYF. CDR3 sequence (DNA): TGTGCCAGCAGTGAGTCAGAATCCTACGAGCAGTACTTC.

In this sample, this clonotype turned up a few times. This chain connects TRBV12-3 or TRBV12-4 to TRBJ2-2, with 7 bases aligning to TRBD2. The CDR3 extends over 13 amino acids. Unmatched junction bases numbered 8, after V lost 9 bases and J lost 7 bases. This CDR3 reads CARRSSGGGELFF. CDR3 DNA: TGTGCCAGAAGGTCTAGCGGAGGCGGGGAGCTGTTTTTT.

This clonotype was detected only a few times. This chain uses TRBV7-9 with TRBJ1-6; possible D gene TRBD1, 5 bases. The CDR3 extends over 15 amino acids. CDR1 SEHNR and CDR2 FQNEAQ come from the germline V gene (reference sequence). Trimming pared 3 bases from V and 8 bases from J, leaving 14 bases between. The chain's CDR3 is CASSFYPGTYSPLHF. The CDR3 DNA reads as TGTGCCAGCAGCTTTTACCCGGGGACGTATTCACCCCTCCACTTT.

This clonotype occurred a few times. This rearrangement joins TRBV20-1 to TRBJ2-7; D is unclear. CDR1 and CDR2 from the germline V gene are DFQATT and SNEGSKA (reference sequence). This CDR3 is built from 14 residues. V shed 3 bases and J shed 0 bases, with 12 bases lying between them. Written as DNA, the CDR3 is TGCAGTGCTAGCATCCGCGCAGCCTCCTACGAGCAGTACTTC. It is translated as CSASIRAASYEQYF.

Here the CDR3 reads CASSKGLAGLLYNEQFF. The CDR3 coding sequence is TGTGCCAGCAGTAAGGGACTAGCGGGTTTACTTTACAATGAGCAGTTCTTC. J is TRBJ2-1 and V is TRBV12-3 or TRBV12-4; 12 positions match TRBD2. With 5 bases clipped from V and 4 bases from J, the junction kept 9 bases outside the gene matches. This CDR3 comprises 17 residues.